This TCR beta chain was identified during a study of blood T cell repertoires in COVID-19. Turning to the study itself: From T cells, B-cell-depleted T cells, or PBMCs came the material, which was cDNA or gDNA.

Per the germline V gene, CDR1 is SGDLS and CDR2 is YYNGEE. The ends lost 3 bases at V and 6 bases at J; junction bases unmatched: 8. This CDR3 has 16 amino acids. The protocol was immunoSEQ multiplex PCR, while the TCRdb copy is restricted to in-frame clones and leaves out a portion. The sample lists 95,000 to 100,000 clones, approximately 81% occurring once. The chain recombines TRBV9 with TRBJ1-6, with 8 nucleotides matching TRBD1. Sequenced input: peripheral blood. This clonotype originated in a woman between 65 and 79 years old with active or convalescent COVID-19. The CDR3 region has the DNA TGTGCCAGCAGCGCGACAGGGGACCCCCGTAATTCACCCCTCCACTTT. Its translation: CASSATGDPRNSPLHF.